This T cell receptor (beta chain) was sequenced during a study of shared clonotypes between healthy human individuals (dated by TCRdb to the early 2020s). A note on the overall study: A few men and a couple of women, aged 18 to 49 years, made up the cohort. For each donor, CD4 naive and CD4 memory were each given three plates, CD8 naive was given two plates, and CD8 memory was given one plate. To estimate repertoire size and how much clonotype sharing occurs between individuals, the study deeply sequenced the blood TCR repertoires of 4 to 6 healthy adults. Libraries were prepared and TCR repertoires were sequenced by different laboratories using diverse techniques, in order to increase sequencing depth and limit assay-specific biases. Leukapheresis yielded between about 0.85 and 10 billion PBMCs per donor.

For the CD8 naive samples, CD45RO-negative cells were positively selected for CCR7, yielding a CD45RA+CCR7+ population from which TemRA cells were excluded. The donors were healthy, HIV-negative adults who had no recently reported acute infections or vaccinations. Every donor was a Caucasian adult residing in Nashville, Tennessee, USA. After blood collection by leukapheresis, PBMCs were isolated using Ficoll-Histopaque density gradient centrifugation and then cryopreserved in the vapor phase of liquid nitrogen. Analytical flow cytometry was used to check the purity and quantity of every magnetically sorted T cell population. Genomic DNA was isolated from each sorted fraction and quantified by UV absorbance on a Nanodrop 2000c. Including the terminal cysteine and phenylalanine, the CDR3 comprises 13 residues. The sequence is cut down to CDR3 DNA, 39 bases in frame from base 1. V loses 1 base of germline sequence and J loses 6 bases, and the interval between the two ends is 6 bases. Per the germline V gene, LGHNA is the CDR1 and YSLEER is the CDR2.

To note about this clone: Its antigen is unknown. Within one base of it there is no much larger clone, and no base qualities were kept.

What the authors observed across the whole study: Because the study included only a small number of donors, the genetic and exposure-history diversity represented was limited. Sampling was restricted to blood, and TCR repertoires in tissue are likely to differ from TCR repertoires in blood. Pairwise subsampling indicated that sequencing depth was expected to affect the degree of clonotype sharing among donors. When a few donors were compared, the shared fraction of clonotypes was about 5% for naive CD4, roughly 3.3% for naive CD8, about 2.4% for memory CD4, and less than 0.5% for memory CD8. Incomplete sequencing was indicated by rarefaction of sorted-subset datasets, despite the large sequencing depth. Compared with non-shared clonotypes, clonotypes shared by all four sorted-subset donors had higher generation probabilities. Larger estimated clonotype richness was generally found for naive subsets than for memory subsets.

Using the deep immunoSEQ assay, TCR CDR3 regions were amplified from genomic DNA by multiplex PCR. Extracted genomic DNA from each cell subset was distributed evenly across all wells of several immunoSEQ 96-well plates, and each plate was treated as a replicate. Each replicate PCR for sorted subsets received roughly 200 ng genomic DNA, equal to about 30,000 T cell genomes. The purified libraries were quantified using a Qubit 3.0 fluorometer, sized with a Bioanalyzer 2100, and then quantified again using the KAPA Library Quantification kit. Every immunoSEQ 96-well plate was sequenced on a separate single-read 150-cycle Illumina NextSeq 550 flow cell. From the authors' description of their analysis: Because only junctional sequences without quality scores were contained in the immunoSEQ output, filtering matching that applied to full-length reads could not be performed. To assign V/J genes and CDR3, sequences were annotated using PyIR, a Python wrapper for IgBLAST v1.9, with IMGT germline references. Any read was removed if the V/J assignment was weak (E-value above 1e-6), the CDR3 was missing, or the read contained stop codons, out-of-frame junctions, or ambiguous translated residues. V3J clonotypes were defined as sequences sharing the same inferred V gene, J gene, and CDR3 amino acid sequence. Percentage overlap between repertoires was calculated by dividing the number of shared unique clonotypes by the size of the smaller repertoire. Repertoire richness was assessed with RTK rarefaction, the Chao1 estimator, and Recon v2.1 estimates of unobserved clonotypes. For all TCRbeta clonotypes obtained by the gDNA method from four donors, generation probabilities were computed with OLGA. TCRdb limited this immuneACCESS table to in-frame rearrangements with V and J called. A share of clones is missing; checked studies link under half to unresolved V genes, and the rest is unexplained. The D gene and trimming were derived from the DNA, and the V and J assignments and clone size from that table. The sample records more than 2 million clones, roughly 95% of which are singletons. Of the sample, about 1.1% falls within the top ten clones.

The sample comprised naive CD8+ T cells sorted from blood. The meaning of the sample's cell subset or site label: CD45RA+CCR7+. This receptor was obtained from a man aged 18-30 years in good health. The chain is assembled from TRBV4-3 and TRBJ2-2, with no reliable assignment of the D segment. The DNA reads TGCGCCAGCAGCCAAGGGGTGGCCGGGGAGCTGTTTTTT. Its translation is CASSQGVAGELFF.